This T cell receptor (beta chain) stems from a study of cytomegalovirus exposure and HLA in healthy donors (dated by TCRdb to the late 2010s). Some background on the complete study: An earlier analysis of roughly 630 of the donors reported roughly 270 Gb of sequence data and 117 million unique TCR beta sequences from around 200 million T cells. In addition to the first cohort of around 670 subjects, a separate validation cohort of 120 different subjects was used. On average, 235,054 unique TCR beta nucleotide sequences were sequenced per donor among a few hundred genotyped donors of the cohort, with roughly a sixth of those sequences being non-productive. To predict cytomegalovirus infection status, the study combined high-throughput TCR immunosequencing, statistical association of individual TCRs with disease status, and machine learning. Donor age, sex, ethnicity and CMV serostatus were compiled together with the repertoire data. All discovery cohort repertoires had been generated using a single sequencing platform. An earlier analysis of approximately 630 of the donors applied high-throughput TCR beta sequencing to assess whether each TCR beta V gene segment acted as functional or pseudogenic. The later analysis used no new phenotypic data to find candidate immune exposures, relying instead on TCR beta sequences and their occurrence across donors. A few DR-DQ haplotypes were handled as single units for association and clustering because linkage in the cohort was strong. To study patterns of TCR occurrence, a later analysis re-analyzed previously published TCR beta repertoires from just over 650 donors and added high-resolution HLA genotyping. The study aimed to test whether signatures of past pathogen exposure could be identified by cataloging public T cell receptors. The T cell repertoires of around 730 subjects were profiled by immunosequencing and related to cytomegalovirus serostatus. Among the roughly 400 genotyped donors, around 81% belonged to the genetic ancestry cluster associated with self-reported Caucasian donors. Around 300 gigabases of sequencing data and 70 million to 85 million unique TCR sequences were included in an early release covering 550 to 800 HLA-typed donors. HLA typing covered class I and class II loci at four-digit resolution. Typing coverage differed by locus: A, B, C, DRB1 and DQB1 were typed in about 620-630 donors, DQA1 in about 500, DPA1 in 600 to 610, and DPB1 in around 440. A later genetic analysis took genome-wide SNP genotypes for about 55% of the 666 donors and used that subset as a discovery cohort.

This clone was picked up a small number of times. Its antigen target is currently unknown. No much larger clone exists at a distance of one base, and base qualities are not known. Overall results and qualifications from the work: The cohort was sequenced for TCR beta chains only, and without alpha or paired-chain data the features that could be detected were limited. The study listed over 150 TCR beta chains as associated with cytomegalovirus. Linkage disequilibrium might explain the correlated functional status among segregating V segments, but an unknown experimental factor could not be ruled out. The presence/absence analyses assumed that sequencing depth was roughly uniform across donors, and that assumption may not be true. Specific HLA alleles were associated with roughly 17,000 TCR beta sequences at a false discovery rate of 0.05 in a later analysis. The earlier analysis of a few hundred of the donors excluded roughly 16 rarely observed V segments, including chromosome 9 orphons, because counts were too low. A few of the identified cytomegalovirus-associated TCR beta chains were confirmed in vitro to be specific for cytomegalovirus antigens. Across donors, most TCR sequences were observed very rarely, whereas some public TCRs were present in many individuals. The only immune exposure information available for the cohort was CMV serostatus. Some IMGT-functional V segments, including TRBV6-2 and TRBV6-3, could not be distinguished by the 87-base-pair reads and were therefore excluded. An association between a missense DCLRE1C variant and V-gene and J-gene trimming of TCR beta chains was found in a later genetic analysis and replicated in an independent cohort. Because some donors lacked HLA typing at each locus, the association tests relied only on the typed subset. Compared with the roughly 700-donor mean, donors in an Asian-associated ancestry cluster had fewer N-insertions in productive TCRs, according to a later genetic analysis. The classifier was reported to diagnose cytomegalovirus status with high specificity and sensitivity in both the original cohort and the validation cohort. An earlier analysis of 587 of the donors showed that most TCR beta V segments appeared in productive rearrangements either about 90% or about 30% of the time, which broadly matched IMGT annotations. In a later analysis, several top co-occurrence clusters were reported to appear linked to parvovirus B19, influenza, CMV and Epstein-Barr virus. In a later analysis, the rate of TCR association differed among HLA loci, with DRB1 alleles having the most associated TCRs and HLA-C alleles having the fewest. A group of highly shared sequence variants was considered likely to be a technical artifact of the sequencing pipeline. Strong co-occurrence of HLA alleles, especially DR and DQ, made assigning TCR associations to individual alleles difficult. In a later analysis, HLA-associated TCR beta chains showed more clonal expansion and lower generation probabilities than non-associated chains that were equally common. The authors suggested that the approach could potentially be generalized to other disease states and immunological phenotypes. According to a later analysis, most CMV-associated TCR beta chains appeared to be HLA-restricted, and the HLA associations seemed to be driven largely by CMV exposure. A further reported finding was that TCR beta sequences accurately predicted the HLA-A and HLA-B alleles for most subjects in the first cohort.

Preparation of the library involved the immunoSEQ multiplex PCR assay. A mixture of 60 forward primers for TCR Vbeta segments and 13 reverse primers for TCR Jbeta segments was used in the multiplex PCR. The CDR3 region of rearranged TCR beta genes was amplified from genomic DNA by a multiplex PCR assay. Amplified TCR beta libraries were sequenced as 87-base-pair reads on the Illumina HiSeq System. Per the source publication's procedure: Across the roughly 700 repertoires, a later analysis counted roughly 77 million unique TCR beta chains, 9 million to 14 million of which were shared by at least two donors. A nearest-neighbor algorithm error-corrected the raw reads and collapsed the reads into unique sequences, merging closely related sequences to remove PCR and sequencing errors. To assign V, D and J gene segments, CDR3 sequences were aligned to IMGT reference sequences. For a sequence to be retained, at least a six-nucleotide match to both a V gene segment and a J gene segment was required. Rearrangements were called productive when the CDR3 lacked stop codons and stayed in frame with V and J; all others were non-productive. CDR3 was defined according to IMGT convention as the region running from the second conserved V-encoded cysteine to the conserved J-encoded phenylalanine. The earlier analysis of fewer than 700 of the donors excluded sequences that lacked an unambiguous match to a single V gene segment. An earlier analysis of around 600 of the donors classified V segments as functional when productive rearrangements were above 56.7% and as segregating when the standard deviation between donors was above 5%. To diagnose cytomegalovirus status from the catalog of TCR beta chain sequences, a statistical classification framework was built. In a later analysis, V and J genes were assigned by comparing TCR nucleotide sequences against IMGT/GENE-DB human TR gene sequences. The TCRdist pipeline was used in a later analysis to assign CDR3 sequences and most-parsimonious VDJ recombination scenarios. A later analysis defined each TCR beta chain by its CDR3 amino acid sequence plus V-gene family, and excluded reads lacking a unique V-gene family. To address suspected cross-contamination and a sequencing artifact, a later analysis removed several hundred highly shared, low-generation-probability nucleotide sequences. In a later analysis, a clonal expansion index for each public chain was calculated from normalized within-repertoire ranks of inferred template counts. Generation probabilities in a later analysis came from a VDJ recombination model fitted to out-of-frame rearrangements, and those results were checked against IGoR. In a later analysis, TCR-TCR, TCR-HLA and TCR-CMV co-occurrence was scored with hypergeometric tests, and a repertoire-size bias correction was applied to TCR pairs. False discovery rates were estimated in a later analysis by permuting HLA or CMV assignments 20 times. In a later analysis, co-occurring TCRs were grouped using DBSCAN, with TCRdist sequence similarity added in when clustering inside HLA-allele-positive subsets. For co-occurrence clustering, repertoires with fewer than 30,000 or more than 120,000 public chains were excluded, along with five or six repertoires with anomalous nucleotide sharing. Held by TCRdb, this immuneACCESS table contains in-frame sequences only and omits some clones. Under half of the omission traces to an unresolved V gene where checked; the cause of the rest is unknown. The V and J calls and the clone size are those of that table, but D and trimming were determined from the DNA. Within this sample are roughly 100,000 clones, with roughly 80% of them counted one time only. The ten largest clones capture around a tenth of the sample.

The cohort comprised around 700 healthy bone marrow donors. Cohort members were all nominally healthy when sampled, although unrecorded immune exposures were likely present. The donor was CMV seropositive and belonged to the group of 250 to 300 seropositive cohort members. A peripheral blood sample was provided by each donor, and peripheral blood mononuclear cells were used for TCR beta sequencing. Genomic DNA extraction from the blood cell samples was performed with the Qiagen DNeasy Blood Extraction Kit. From a lookup of the germline V gene (reference sequence), CDR1 and CDR2 are MNHEY and SMNVEV. The CDR3 measures 13 amino acids from cysteine to phenylalanine. Only the CDR3 region is kept as DNA, spanning 39 bases read in frame from base 1. The junction carries 9 bases between V and J, which are trimmed by 0 bases and 7 bases respectively.

This receptor was obtained from a male donor in good health and CMV-seropositive. Recombination connected TRBV27 to TRBJ1-2, with the D gene too uncertain to name. Material for sequencing was PBMCs. The CDR3 in this case is CASSLSTDVGYTF. At the DNA level, the sequence is TGTGCCAGCAGTTTATCAACAGATGTTGGCTACACCTTC.